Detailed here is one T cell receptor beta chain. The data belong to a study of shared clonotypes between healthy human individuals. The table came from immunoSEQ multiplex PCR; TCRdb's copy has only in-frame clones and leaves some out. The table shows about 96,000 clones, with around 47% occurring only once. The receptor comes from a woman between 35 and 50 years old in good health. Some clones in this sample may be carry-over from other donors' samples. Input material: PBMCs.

The CDR3 DNA is TGTGCCAGCAGCTACGGTGGGGGTGACACTAGCACAGATACGCAGTATTTT. It translates to CASSYGGGDTSTDTQYF. The chain employs TRBV7-9 and TRBJ2-3, with D perhaps given as TRBD1 or TRBD2 (5 bases each). This CDR3 has 17 residues. Germline CDR1 SEHNR, CDR2 FQNEAQ (reference sequence). The V end was cut by 4 bases, the J end by 0 bases, with 17 bases between.